Below, 2 T cell receptor beta chains from the same sample are listed, as sequenced in a study of blood T cell repertoires in COVID-19. Method: immunoSEQ multiplex PCR; TCRdb's copy keeps in-frame clones and lacks some. The repertoire has over 25,000 clones, roughly 90% of them found once; the top ten carry 7.5% to 9%. Sequences were obtained from peripheral blood. Source of these receptors: an older man with active or convalescent COVID-19.

The chain has TRBV5-1 and TRBJ2-6; no clear D. The germline gives CDR1 SGHRS, CDR2 YFSETQ. Trimming took off 4 bases at V and 0 bases at J, with 5 bases between the two ends. CDR3 length: 14 amino acids. DNA for the CDR3: TGCGCCAGCAGCGGAGACTCTGGGGCCAACGTCCTGACTTTC. Translation gives CASSGDSGANVLTF. Combining the CDR3 with reference TRBV5-1 and TRBJ2-6 gives the whole variable domain KAGVTQTPRYLIKTRGQQVTLSCSPISGHRSVSWYQQTPGQGLQFLFEYFSETQRNKGNFPGRFSGRQFSNSRSEMNVSTLELGDSALYLCASSGDSGANVLTFGAGSRLTVL.

This rearrangement joins TRBV7-2 to TRBJ2-3; 7 bases align to TRBD1. Germline V gives CDR1 SGHTA, CDR2 FQGNSA. V lost 5 bases and J lost 4; bases outside the gene matches: 9. The CDR3 spans 15 residues. In DNA, the CDR3 is TGTGCCAGCAGCCCGACAGGGAGCAGGGCAGATACGCAGTATTTT. Residues: CASSPTGSRADTQYF.